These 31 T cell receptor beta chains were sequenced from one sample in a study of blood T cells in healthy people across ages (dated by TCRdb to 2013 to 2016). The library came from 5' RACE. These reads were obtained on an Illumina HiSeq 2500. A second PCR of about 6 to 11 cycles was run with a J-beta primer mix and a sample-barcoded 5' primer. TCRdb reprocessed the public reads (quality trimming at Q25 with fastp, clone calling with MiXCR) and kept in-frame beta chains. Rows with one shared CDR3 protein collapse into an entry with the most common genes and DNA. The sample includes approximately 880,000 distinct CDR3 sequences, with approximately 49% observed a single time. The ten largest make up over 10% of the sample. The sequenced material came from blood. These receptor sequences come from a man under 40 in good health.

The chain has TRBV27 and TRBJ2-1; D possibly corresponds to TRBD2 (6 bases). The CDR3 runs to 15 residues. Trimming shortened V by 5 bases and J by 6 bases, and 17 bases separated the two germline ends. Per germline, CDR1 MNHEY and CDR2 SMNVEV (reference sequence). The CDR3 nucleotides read TGTGCCAGCAGTCCTGGACTAACGGGGTTCAATGAGCAGTTCTTC. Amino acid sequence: CASSPGLTGFNEQFF.

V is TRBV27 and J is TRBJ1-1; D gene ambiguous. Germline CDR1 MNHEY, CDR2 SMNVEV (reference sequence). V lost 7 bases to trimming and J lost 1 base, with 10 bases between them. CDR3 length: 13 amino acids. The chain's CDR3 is CASIAPANTEAFF. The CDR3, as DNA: TGTGCCAGCATAGCCCCAGCGAACACTGAAGCTTTCTTT.

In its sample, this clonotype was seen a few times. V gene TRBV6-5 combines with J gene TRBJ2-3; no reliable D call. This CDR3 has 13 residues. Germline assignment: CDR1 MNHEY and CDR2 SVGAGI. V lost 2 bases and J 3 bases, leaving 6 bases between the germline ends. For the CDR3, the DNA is TGTGCCAGCAGTTACGGGGTAACAGATACGCAGTATTTT. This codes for CASSYGVTDTQYF.

Written as DNA, the CDR3 is TGCGCCAGCAGCCAAGAACGGGGCCCGGGTTTTAATGAAAAACTGTTTTTT. Translating gives CASSQERGPGFNEKLFF. The chain employs TRBV4-3 and TRBJ1-4, with D possibly TRBD1 on 5 matching bases. This CDR3 has 17 residues. Deletions cut 0 bases from V and 4 bases from J, with 15 bases between. Germline values: CDR1 LGHNA, CDR2 YSLEER.

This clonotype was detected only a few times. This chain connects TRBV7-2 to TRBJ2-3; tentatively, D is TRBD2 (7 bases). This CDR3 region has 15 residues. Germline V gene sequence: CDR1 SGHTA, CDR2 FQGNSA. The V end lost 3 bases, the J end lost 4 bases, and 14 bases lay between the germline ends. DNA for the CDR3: TGTGCCAGCAGCTTTACGGGGGGCAAGGCAGATACGCAGTATTTT. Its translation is CASSFTGGKADTQYF.

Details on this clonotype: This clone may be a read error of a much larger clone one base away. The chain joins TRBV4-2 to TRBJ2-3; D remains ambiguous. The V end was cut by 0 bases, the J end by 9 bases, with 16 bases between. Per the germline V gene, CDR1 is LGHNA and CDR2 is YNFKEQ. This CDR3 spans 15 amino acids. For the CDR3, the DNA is TGTGCCAGCAGCCAAGATCTGGTAGTCACGGAGACGCAGTATTTT. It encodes CASSQDLVVTETQYF.

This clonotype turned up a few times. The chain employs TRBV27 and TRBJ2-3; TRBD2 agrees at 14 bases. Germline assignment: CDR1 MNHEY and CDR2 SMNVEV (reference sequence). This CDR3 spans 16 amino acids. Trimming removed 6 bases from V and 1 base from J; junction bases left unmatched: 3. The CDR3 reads CASRTSGGAGTDTQYF. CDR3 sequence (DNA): TGTGCCAGCAGGACTAGCGGGGGGGCGGGCACAGATACGCAGTATTTT.

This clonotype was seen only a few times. The CDR3 nucleotides are TGCGCCAGCAGCCAAGTAGCGCCAGGGCCCTACGAGCAGTACTTC. This translates into CASSQVAPGPYEQYF. J is TRBJ2-7 and V is TRBV4-3; D possibly matches TRBD1 or TRBD2 (5 bases each). The CDR3 runs to 15 residues. V lost 1 base, J lost 2 bases, and 12 bases lay in between. Germline V CDR1 and CDR2: LGHNA, YSLEER.

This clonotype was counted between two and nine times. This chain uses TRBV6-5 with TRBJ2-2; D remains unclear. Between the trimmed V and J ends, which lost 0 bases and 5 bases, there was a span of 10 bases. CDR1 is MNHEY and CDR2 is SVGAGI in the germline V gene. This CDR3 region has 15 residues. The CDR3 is CASSYSGSGTGELFF. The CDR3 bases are TGTGCCAGCAGTTACTCCGGTTCCGGGACCGGGGAGCTGTTTTTT.

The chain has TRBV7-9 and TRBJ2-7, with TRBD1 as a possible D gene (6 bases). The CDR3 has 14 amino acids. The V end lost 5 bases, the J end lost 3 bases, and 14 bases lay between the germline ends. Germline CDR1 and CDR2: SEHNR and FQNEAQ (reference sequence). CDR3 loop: CASSPYRVGYEQYF. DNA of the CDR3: TGTGCCAGCAGCCCATACAGGGTTGGCTACGAGCAGTACTTC. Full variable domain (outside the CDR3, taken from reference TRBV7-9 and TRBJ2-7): DTGVSQNPRHKITKRGQNVTFRCDPISEHNRLYWYRQTLGQGPEFLTYFQNEAQLEKSRLLSDRFSAERPKGSFSTLEIQRTEQGDSAMYLCASSPYRVGYEQYFGPGTRLTVT.

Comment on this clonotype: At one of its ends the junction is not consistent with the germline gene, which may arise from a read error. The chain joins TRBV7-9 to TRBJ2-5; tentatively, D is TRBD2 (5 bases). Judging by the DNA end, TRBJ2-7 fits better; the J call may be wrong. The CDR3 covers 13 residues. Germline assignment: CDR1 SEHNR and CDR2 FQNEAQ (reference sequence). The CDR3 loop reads CASSVAAGNEQYF. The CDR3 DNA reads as TGTGCCAGCAGCGTAGCTGCGGGTAACGAGCAGTACTTC.

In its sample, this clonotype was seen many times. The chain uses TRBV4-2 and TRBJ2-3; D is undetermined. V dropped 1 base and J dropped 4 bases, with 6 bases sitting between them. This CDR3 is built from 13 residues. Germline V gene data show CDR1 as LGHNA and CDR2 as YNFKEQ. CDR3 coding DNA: TGTGCCAGCAGCCAAGGCTTGGCAGATACGCAGTATTTT. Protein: CASSQGLADTQYF.

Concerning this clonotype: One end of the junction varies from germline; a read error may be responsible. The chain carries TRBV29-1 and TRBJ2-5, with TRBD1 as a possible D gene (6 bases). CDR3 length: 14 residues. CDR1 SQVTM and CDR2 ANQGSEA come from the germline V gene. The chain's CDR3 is CSVEAGVRMETQYF. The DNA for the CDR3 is TGCAGCGTAGAAGCAGGGGTCAGGATGGAGACCCAGTACTTC.

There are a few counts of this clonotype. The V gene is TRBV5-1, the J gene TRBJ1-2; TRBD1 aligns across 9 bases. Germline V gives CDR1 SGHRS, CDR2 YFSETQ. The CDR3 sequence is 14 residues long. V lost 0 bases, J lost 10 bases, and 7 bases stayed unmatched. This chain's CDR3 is CASSLGTGESIYTF. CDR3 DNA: TGCGCCAGCAGCTTGGGGACAGGGGAGTCGATCTACACCTTC.

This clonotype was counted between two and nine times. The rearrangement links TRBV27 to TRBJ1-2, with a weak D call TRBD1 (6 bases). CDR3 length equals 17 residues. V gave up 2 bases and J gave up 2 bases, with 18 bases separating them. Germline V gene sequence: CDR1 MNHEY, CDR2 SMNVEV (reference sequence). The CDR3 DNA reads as TGTGCCAGCAGTTTAACCGAGCGGACAGCCCCGAACTATGGCTACACCTTC. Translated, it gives CASSLTERTAPNYGYTF.

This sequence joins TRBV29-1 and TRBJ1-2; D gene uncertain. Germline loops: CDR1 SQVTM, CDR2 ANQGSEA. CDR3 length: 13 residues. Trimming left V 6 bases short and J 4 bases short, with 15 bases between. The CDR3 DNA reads TGCAGCGTCCCGAACGGCGGGAGCTATGGCTACACCTTC. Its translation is CSVPNGGSYGYTF.

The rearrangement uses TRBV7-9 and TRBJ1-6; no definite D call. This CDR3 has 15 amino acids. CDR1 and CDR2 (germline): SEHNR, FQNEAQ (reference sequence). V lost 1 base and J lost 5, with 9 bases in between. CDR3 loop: CASSLEAADNSPLHF. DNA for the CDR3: TGTGCCAGCAGCTTAGAGGCAGCGGATAATTCACCCCTCCACTTT.

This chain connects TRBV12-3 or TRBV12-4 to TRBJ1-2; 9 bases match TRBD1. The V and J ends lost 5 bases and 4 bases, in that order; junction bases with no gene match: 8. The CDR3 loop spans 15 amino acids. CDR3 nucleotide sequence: TGTGCCAGCAGTGTACAGGGGGCCCTGTCCTATGGCTACACCTTC. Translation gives CASSVQGALSYGYTF.

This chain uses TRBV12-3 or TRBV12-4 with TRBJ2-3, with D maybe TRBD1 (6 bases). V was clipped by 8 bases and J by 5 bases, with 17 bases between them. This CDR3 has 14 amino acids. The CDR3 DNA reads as TGTGCCAGCCAGACTACAGGGTCAGGAGATACGCAGTATTTT. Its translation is CASQTTGSGDTQYF.

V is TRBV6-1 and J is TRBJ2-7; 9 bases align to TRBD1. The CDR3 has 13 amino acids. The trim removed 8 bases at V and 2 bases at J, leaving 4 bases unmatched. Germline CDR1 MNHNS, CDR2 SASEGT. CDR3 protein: CASFGQGTYEQYF. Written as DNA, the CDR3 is TGTGCCAGCTTTGGACAGGGGACCTACGAGCAGTACTTC.

The CDR3 DNA sequence: TGTGCCAGCAAGGGTAGCGGGGAGAAAACTACGTACAATGAGCAGTACTTC. Its translation is CASKGSGEKTTYNEQYF. The chain links TRBV6-1 to TRBJ2-1; 8 bases are shared with TRBD2. The end of the DNA aligns better with TRBJ2-7, so the J call may be wrong. Germline values: CDR1 MNHNS, CDR2 SASEGT. The CDR3 has 17 residues.

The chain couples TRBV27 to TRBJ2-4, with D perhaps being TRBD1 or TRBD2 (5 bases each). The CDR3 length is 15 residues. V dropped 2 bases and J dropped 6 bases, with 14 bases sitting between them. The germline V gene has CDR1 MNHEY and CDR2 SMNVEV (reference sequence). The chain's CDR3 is CASSLTGNGANIQYF. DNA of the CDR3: TGTGCCAGCAGTTTAACGGGGAATGGGGCAAACATTCAGTACTTC.

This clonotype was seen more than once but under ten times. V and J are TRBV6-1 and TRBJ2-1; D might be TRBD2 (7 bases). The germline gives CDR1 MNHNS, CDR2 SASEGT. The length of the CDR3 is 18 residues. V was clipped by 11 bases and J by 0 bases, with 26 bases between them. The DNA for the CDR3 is TGTGCCTCACTATCCTTGGGGGGGGGCACGAGCTCCTACAATGAGCAGTTCTTC. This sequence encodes CASLSLGGGTSSYNEQFF.

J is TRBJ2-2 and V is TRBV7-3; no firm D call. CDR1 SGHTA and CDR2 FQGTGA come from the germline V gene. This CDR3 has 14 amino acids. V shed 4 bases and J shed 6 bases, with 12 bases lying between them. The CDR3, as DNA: TGTGCCAGCAGCTCCCCCGAGAGTCCCGGGGAGCTGTTTTTT. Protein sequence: CASSSPESPGELFF.

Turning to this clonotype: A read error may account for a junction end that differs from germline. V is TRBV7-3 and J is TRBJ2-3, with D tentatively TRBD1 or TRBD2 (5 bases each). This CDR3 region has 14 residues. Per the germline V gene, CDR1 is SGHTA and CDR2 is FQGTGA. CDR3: CAGSLTLGEDTQYF. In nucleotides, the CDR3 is TGTGCCGGCAGCTTAACGTTGGGGGAGGATACGCAGTATTTT.

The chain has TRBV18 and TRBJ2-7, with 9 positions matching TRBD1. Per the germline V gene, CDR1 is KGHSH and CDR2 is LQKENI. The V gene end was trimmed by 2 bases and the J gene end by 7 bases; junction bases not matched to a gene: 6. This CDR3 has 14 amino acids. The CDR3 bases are TGTGCCAGCTCACCAGGGACAGGGTTGGATGAGCAGTACTTC. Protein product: CASSPGTGLDEQYF.

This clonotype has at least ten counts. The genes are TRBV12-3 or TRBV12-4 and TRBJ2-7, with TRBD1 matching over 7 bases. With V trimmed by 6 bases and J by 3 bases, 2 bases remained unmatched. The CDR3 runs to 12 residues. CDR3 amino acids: CASRRQGYEQYF. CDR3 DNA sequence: TGTGCCAGCAGACGACAGGGCTACGAGCAGTACTTC.

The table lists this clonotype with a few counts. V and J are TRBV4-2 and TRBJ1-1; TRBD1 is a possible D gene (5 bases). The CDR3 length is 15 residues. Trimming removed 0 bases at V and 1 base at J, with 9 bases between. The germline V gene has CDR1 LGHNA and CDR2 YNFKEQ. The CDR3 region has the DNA TGTGCCAGCAGCCAAGATCTGCAGGGGAACACTGAAGCTTTCTTT. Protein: CASSQDLQGNTEAFF.

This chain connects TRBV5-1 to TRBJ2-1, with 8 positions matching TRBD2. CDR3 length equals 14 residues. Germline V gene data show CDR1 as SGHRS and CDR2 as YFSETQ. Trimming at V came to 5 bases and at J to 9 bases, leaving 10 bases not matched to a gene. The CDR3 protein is CASRGGAGVSEQFF. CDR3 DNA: TGCGCCAGCAGGGGTGGAGCGGGGGTGTCTGAGCAGTTCTTC.

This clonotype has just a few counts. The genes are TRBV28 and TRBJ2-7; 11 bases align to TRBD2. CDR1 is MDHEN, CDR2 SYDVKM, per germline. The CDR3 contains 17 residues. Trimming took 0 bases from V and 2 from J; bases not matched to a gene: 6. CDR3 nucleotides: TGTGCCAGCAGTTTATGGGGAACTAGCGGGGGTGCCTACGAGCAGTACTTC. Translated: CASSLWGTSGGAYEQYF.

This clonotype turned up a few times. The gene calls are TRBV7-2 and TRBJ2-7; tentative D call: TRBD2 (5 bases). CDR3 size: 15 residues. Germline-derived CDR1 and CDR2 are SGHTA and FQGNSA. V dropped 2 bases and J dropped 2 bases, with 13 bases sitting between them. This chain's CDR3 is CASSLFVGVAYEQYF. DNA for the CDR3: TGTGCCAGCAGCTTATTTGTCGGGGTGGCCTACGAGCAGTACTTC. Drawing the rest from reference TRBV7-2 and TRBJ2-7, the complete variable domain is GAGVSQSPSNKVTEKGKDVELRCDPISGHTALYWYRQSLGQGLEFLIYFQGNSAPDKSGLPSDRFSAERTGGSVSTLTIQRTQQEDSAVYLCASSLFVGVAYEQYFGPGTRLTVT.